The 22 T cell receptor beta chains below come from one sample, sequenced in a study of monozygotic twins with inflammatory bowel disease. With the 5' RACE reads reprocessed, TCRdb shows one record per CDR3 protein and no DNA. Listed are approximately 330,000 distinct CDR3 sequences; roughly 2% falls within the top ten. The sample was blood. These receptors originate from a human donor with ulcerative colitis or Crohn's disease, or a healthy co-twin of an affected twin (not recorded which).

The J gene is TRBJ2-7, the V gene TRBV10-3; TCRdb selects TRBD1, and the lack of DNA leaves this call unchecked. The CDR3 is 12 amino acids. The germline V gene has CDR1 ENHRY and CDR2 SYGVKD. CDR3 sequence: CAISGDSYEQYF.

This chain joins TRBV11-2 and TRBJ2-3. Germline values: CDR1 SGHAT, CDR2 FQNNGV. This CDR3 region has 13 residues. CDR3: CASSLGPTDTQYF.

The chain recombines TRBV4-2 with TRBJ2-1; there is no DNA to check the TCRdb D call of TRBD2. This CDR3 has 19 residues. CDR1 is LGHNA, CDR2 YNFKEQ, per germline. CDR3: CASSQDGLAGGSSYNEQFF.

V gene TRBV4-1 combines with J gene TRBJ2-1. The CDR3 covers 17 residues. In germline, CDR1 is MGHRA, CDR2 YSYEKL. CDR3 amino acids: CASSQGRLVSSYNEQFF.

This chain links TRBV5-1 with TRBJ2-6; TCRdb outputs TRBD1, but without DNA this stays unchecked. Germline CDR1 is SGHRS and CDR2 is YFSETQ. The CDR3 covers 18 residues. The CDR3 region is CASSLALGTASGANVLTF.

V is TRBV29-1 and J is TRBJ1-5. This CDR3 spans 14 amino acids. The germline V gene encodes CDR1 SQVTM and CDR2 ANQGSEA. CDR3 in amino acids: CSVVLTDSNQPQHF.

The chain uses TRBV30 and TRBJ1-4; TCRdb's D call of TRBD1 is untestable without DNA. CDR1 is GTSNPN, CDR2 SVGIG, per germline (reference sequence). CDR3 length: 15 residues. This CDR3 reads CAWARGLATNEKLFF.

The chain couples TRBV28 to TRBJ2-7. This CDR3 spans 12 amino acids. From germline, CDR1 is MDHEN and CDR2 SYDVKM. CDR3 residues: CATADGSYEQYF.

This rearrangement joins TRBV5-1 to TRBJ2-5; TCRdb reports TRBD1, a call that lacks DNA to check it against. Germline loops: CDR1 SGHRS, CDR2 YFSETQ. The CDR3 length is 14 residues. CDR3: CASSLDPGRETQYF.

The genes are TRBV19 and TRBJ1-4. The V gene's germline CDR1 is LNHDA and CDR2 SQIVND (reference sequence). This CDR3 is 15 amino acids long. The CDR3 protein is CASSVERFANEKLFF.

The chain combines TRBV29-1 with TRBJ1-5; TCRdb outputs TRBD1, but without DNA this stays unchecked. Looked up from germline, CDR1 is SQVTM and CDR2 is ANQGSEA. The CDR3 has 14 residues. CDR3 residues: CSAATENSNQPQHF.

CDR3 in amino acids: CALHPGLQQETQYF. The chain combines TRBV30 with TRBJ2-5; TCRdb selects TRBD2, and the lack of DNA leaves this call unchecked. Germline V gene sequence: CDR1 GTSNPN, CDR2 SVGIG (reference sequence). This CDR3 contains 14 residues.

The V call is TRBV4-3, the J call TRBJ1-2; TCRdb gives TRBD1 as the D gene, but with no DNA this cannot be confirmed. The germline CDR1 and CDR2 sequences are LGHNA and YSLEER. There are 15 residues in the CDR3. CDR3 sequence reads: CASSQEWTVNYGYTF.

The J gene is TRBJ2-1, the V gene TRBV5-1; TCRdb reports TRBD2, a call that lacks DNA to check it against. The CDR3 length is 19 residues. Germline V CDR1 and CDR2: SGHRS, YFSETQ. The CDR3 spells CASSSRNFVAGASYNEQFF.

V and J are TRBV6-5 and TRBJ1-4. This CDR3 has 11 residues. The germline gives CDR1 MNHEY, CDR2 SVGAGI. The CDR3 loop is CASGRIEKLFF.

V gene TRBV28 combines with J gene TRBJ1-5. CDR3 length equals 14 residues. Germline V gene lookup returns CDR1 MDHEN and CDR2 SYDVKM. CDR3: CASSLTSRLRPQHF.

V is TRBV12-3 or TRBV12-4 and J is TRBJ1-2; absent DNA, TCRdb's TRBD1 call cannot be checked. CDR3 length equals 16 residues. The CDR3 protein is CASSSRGWTGAGGYTF.

This chain joins TRBV4-3 and TRBJ1-2. The length of the CDR3 is 14 residues. From germline, CDR1 is LGHNA and CDR2 YSLEER. CDR3 residues: CASSQDLGNYGYTF.

The chain links TRBV11-1 to TRBJ2-1; TCRdb's assignment of TRBD2 cannot be checked, as there is no DNA. In germline, CDR1 is SGHAT, CDR2 FQDESV (reference sequence). CDR3 size: 19 residues. The CDR3 here is CASSLAGIAGGPNYNEQFF. Full variable domain (remainder filled in from reference TRBV11-1 and TRBJ2-1): EAEVAQSPRYKITEKSQAVAFWCDPISGHATLYWYRQILGQGPELLVQFQDESVVDDSQLPKDRFSAERLKGVDSTLKIQPAELGDSAMYLCASSLAGIAGGPNYNEQFFGPGTRLTVL.

CDR3 region: CASSFPNRGTGELFF. The rearrangement joins TRBV7-3 to TRBJ2-2; TCRdb outputs TRBD1, but without DNA this stays unchecked. Germline V lookup: CDR1 SGHTA, CDR2 FQGTGA. The CDR3 contains 15 residues.

This chain links TRBV4-3 with TRBJ1-3; the TCRdb D gene call, TRBD1, has no DNA to confirm it. Germline lookup yields CDR1 LGHNA and CDR2 YSLEER. The CDR3 sequence is 15 residues long. The chain's CDR3 is CASSRSGTAGNTIYF.

The V call is TRBV20-1, the J call TRBJ2-2; no DNA is available, so the TRBD2 call from TCRdb remains unchecked. Per the germline V gene, CDR1 is DFQATT and CDR2 is SNEGSKA (reference sequence). The CDR3 contains 12 residues. The CDR3 loop reads CSASRGGKELFF.